The sequence of this T cell receptor (beta chain) was determined in a study of blood T cell repertoires in COVID-19. At the level of the study: Nucleic acid was either cDNA or gDNA, and it came from T cells, B-cell-depleted T cells, or PBMCs.

Individuals aged 18 to 89 years were recruited from fewer than 30 US areas. Participant-reported clinical history was the basis for cohort assignment. The authors' processing: Estimation of nucleated cell counts relied on the amplification of reference gene primers. TCRdb's copy holds only in-frame clones and misses some; the assay was immunoSEQ multiplex PCR. The DNA was the basis for D and trimming; V, J and clone size are from that table. Of about 260,000 clones in the sample, approximately 90% were seen once. This CDR3 contains 13 residues. Germline CDR1 reads LNHNV; CDR2 reads YYDKDF (reference sequence). V was pared by 3 bases and J by 3 bases, with 9 bases between.

The source of this sequence is a woman aged 18-29 years who had recovered from COVID-19. The rearrangement joins TRBV15 to TRBJ2-7, with a tentative D call TRBD2 (6 bases). Sequenced sample: PBMCs or T cells enriched from blood (not recorded which). The CDR3 coding sequence is TGTGCCACCAGCAGGGAGGAGGGCTACGAGCAGTACTTC. This sequence encodes CATSREEGYEQYF.